The rows below give T cell receptor beta chains drawn from one sample of a study of control samples from healthy donors and cancer patients. Clones were read by immunoSEQ multiplex PCR, and TCRdb kept only the in-frame ones, dropping some. The data contain about 130,000 clones, over 80% of them seen just once; the ten biggest clones take up approximately 2%. The specimen sequenced was blood. These TCRs come from a woman between 45 and 60 years old in good health. CDR3s include the opening cysteine and the closing phenylalanine or tryptophan. Fields, in order: V gene, CDR3 length, clone size, D gene, J gene, CDR3 protein, CDR3 DNA. A D gene is named only where the DNA matches it firmly. The size entry is marked missing in some rows and otherwise reads once, few, many or a size class.

V: TRBV5-1; length: 15; size: -; D: TRBD1; J: TRBJ2-3; CDR3: CASSQGASVGHTQYF; DNA: TGCGCCAGCAGCCAGGGGGCCAGTGTTGGACATACGCAGTATTTT
V: TRBV5-6; length: 16; size: -; D: -; J: TRBJ2-7; CDR3: CASSFTKSSQGDEQYF; DNA: TGTGCCAGCAGCTTTACCAAGTCCTCCCAGGGCGACGAGCAGTACTTC
V: TRBV5-4; length: 15; size: -; D: -; J: TRBJ1-4; CDR3: CASSLGGAPNEKLFF; DNA: TGTGCCAGCAGCTTGGGAGGGGCGCCTAATGAAAAACTGTTTTTT
V: TRBV20-1; length: 14; size: -; D: TRBD1; J: TRBJ2-3; CDR3: CSASRQGIGDTQYF; DNA: TGCAGTGCTAGTAGACAGGGGATCGGGGATACGCAGTATTTT
V: TRBV5-6; length: 12; size: -; D: TRBD1; J: TRBJ1-1; CDR3: CASSWGQGTAFF; DNA: TGTGCCAGCAGCTGGGGACAGGGGACAGCTTTCTTT
V: TRBV10-2; length: 15; size: -; D: TRBD2; J: TRBJ2-5; CDR3: CASSLTSGGQETQYF; DNA: TGCGCCAGCAGCTTGACTAGCGGGGGGCAAGAGACCCAGTACTTC
V: TRBV6-2/TRBV6-3; length: 15; size: -; D: -; J: TRBJ2-3; CDR3: CASSYGTAGGGTQYF; DNA: TGTGCCAGCAGTTACGGGACAGCCGGGGGGGGTACGCAGTATTTT
V: TRBV30; length: 13; size: once; D: TRBD1; J: TRBJ1-1; CDR3: CAWTQGRNTEAFF; DNA: TGTGCCTGGACACAGGGGAGGAACACTGAAGCTTTCTTT
V: TRBV23-1; length: 19; size: once; D: TRBD1; J: TRBJ1-5; CDR3: CASSHQTRTGHPRIYPQHF; DNA: TGCGCCAGCAGTCATCAAACCCGGACAGGGCACCCCCGAATTTATCCCCAGCATTTT
V: TRBV7-2; length: 15; size: -; D: -; J: TRBJ2-1; CDR3: CASSLAGPPGNEQFF; DNA: TGTGCCAGCAGCTTAGCGGGCCCCCCTGGCAATGAGCAGTTCTTC
V: TRBV10-3; length: 16; size: once; D: -; J: TRBJ2-7; CDR3: CAISESPSANSYEQYF; DNA: TGTGCCATCAGTGAGTCGCCTAGCGCAAACTCCTACGAGCAGTACTTC
V: TRBV19; length: 16; size: -; D: TRBD2; J: TRBJ2-1; CDR3: CASRPEWDYTYNEQFF; DNA: TGTGCCAGTAGGCCAGAGTGGGACTACACCTACAATGAGCAGTTCTTC
V: TRBV25-1; length: 13; size: -; D: -; J: TRBJ1-3; CDR3: CASSDTGGNTIYF; DNA: TGTGCCAGCAGTGATACTGGGGGAAACACCATATATTTT
V: TRBV5-7; length: 15; size: once; D: -; J: TRBJ1-1; CDR3: CASSLDPGGNTEAFF; DNA: TGTGCCAGCAGCTTGGATCCGGGCGGTAACACTGAAGCTTTCTTT
V: TRBV29-1; length: 12; size: once; D: -; J: TRBJ2-3; CDR3: CSVERVEDTQYF; DNA: TGCAGCGTTGAGAGGGTGGAAGATACGCAGTATTTT
V: TRBV11-2; length: 15; size: -; D: -; J: TRBJ2-1; CDR3: CASSLVGGTYNEQFF; DNA: TGTGCCAGCAGCTTAGTTGGCGGTACCTACAATGAGCAGTTCTTC
V: TRBV10-3; length: 12; size: once; D: -; J: TRBJ1-2; CDR3: CAIKGYNYGYTF; DNA: TGTGCCATCAAGGGGTATAACTATGGCTACACCTTC
V: TRBV28; length: 14; size: -; D: TRBD1; J: TRBJ1-5; CDR3: CANQDRGRGQPQHF; DNA: TGTGCCAACCAGGACAGGGGTCGGGGCCAGCCCCAGCATTTT
V: TRBV2; length: 11; size: -; D: -; J: TRBJ1-2; CDR3: CASQGLDGYTF; DNA: TGTGCCAGCCAGGGCCTCGATGGCTACACCTTC
V: TRBV28; length: 13; size: -; D: -; J: TRBJ1-1; CDR3: CASSFFRNTEAFF; DNA: TGTGCCAGCAGTTTCTTTAGGAACACTGAAGCTTTCTTT
V: TRBV6-5; length: 12; size: once; D: -; J: TRBJ2-7; CDR3: CASGHRTYEQYF; DNA: TGTGCCAGTGGCCACAGAACCTACGAGCAGTACTTC
V: TRBV19; length: 14; size: -; D: -; J: TRBJ1-1; CDR3: CASSILGGNTEAFF; DNA: TGTGCCAGTAGTATTTTGGGGGGGAACACTGAAGCTTTCTTT
V: TRBV28; length: 17; size: -; D: TRBD2; J: TRBJ2-1; CDR3: CASSPRLAGGAYNEQFF; DNA: TGTGCCAGCAGTCCTCGACTAGCGGGAGGGGCCTACAATGAGCAGTTCTTC
V: TRBV11-2; length: 14; size: -; D: -; J: TRBJ2-7; CDR3: CASRDEVSSYEQYF; DNA: TGTGCCAGCCGGGATGAAGTTAGCTCCTACGAGCAGTACTTC
V: TRBV5-4; length: 15; size: -; D: -; J: TRBJ1-5; CDR3: CASSLGGGSNQPQHF; DNA: TGTGCCAGCAGCTTGGGAGGAGGAAGCAATCAGCCCCAGCATTTT
V: TRBV6-5; length: 14; size: -; D: TRBD1; J: TRBJ2-1; CDR3: CASSQTTGGSEQFF; DNA: TGTGCCAGCAGTCAAACGACAGGGGGATCCGAGCAGTTCTTC
V: TRBV25-1; length: 13; size: -; D: -; J: TRBJ1-1; CDR3: CASSRAGNTEAFF; DNA: TGTGCCAGCAGTCGGGCTGGGAACACTGAAGCTTTCTTT
V: TRBV5-6; length: 13; size: -; D: -; J: TRBJ2-3; CDR3: CASSLDRGDTQYF; DNA: TGTGCCAGCAGCTTGGATAGGGGGGATACGCAGTATTTT
V: TRBV12-3/TRBV12-4; length: 13; size: -; D: -; J: TRBJ1-1; CDR3: CASSFRLNTEAFF; DNA: TGTGCCAGCAGTTTCAGGCTGAACACTGAAGCTTTCTTT
V: TRBV7-8; length: 16; size: -; D: -; J: TRBJ2-5; CDR3: CASSLIIQQEGWTQYF; DNA: TGTGCCAGCAGCTTAATTATCCAGCAGGAGGGTTGGACCCAGTACTTC
V: TRBV7-8; length: 15; size: -; D: TRBD1; J: TRBJ2-2; CDR3: CASTQDRAISGELFF; DNA: TGTGCCAGCACCCAGGACAGGGCTATATCCGGGGAGCTGTTTTTT
V: TRBV5-1; length: 13; size: -; D: -; J: TRBJ2-4; CDR3: CASSLAGADIQYF; DNA: TGCGCCAGCAGCTTGGCAGGGGCGGACATTCAGTACTTC
V: TRBV6-5; length: 13; size: -; D: TRBD1; J: TRBJ2-7; CDR3: CASSRTGGHEQYF; DNA: TGTGCCAGCAGTCGGACAGGGGGCCACGAGCAGTACTTC
V: TRBV6-4; length: 11; size: -; D: -; J: TRBJ2-7; CDR3: CASSDGDEQYF; DNA: TGTGCCAGCAGTGACGGGGACGAGCAGTACTTC
V: TRBV5-1; length: 11; size: -; D: -; J: TRBJ2-5; CDR3: CASSELETQYF; DNA: TGCGCCAGCAGCGAACTAGAGACCCAGTACTTC
V: TRBV29-1; length: 11; size: -; D: -; J: TRBJ1-2; CDR3: CSVQEDYGYTF; DNA: TGCAGCGTACAGGAGGACTATGGCTACACCTTC
V: TRBV28; length: 16; size: -; D: TRBD1; J: TRBJ1-5; CDR3: CASSFLGTVLNQPQHF; DNA: TGTGCCAGCAGTTTCCTTGGGACAGTCCTAAATCAGCCTCAGCATTTT
V: TRBV3-1/TRBV3-2; length: 16; size: -; D: TRBD1; J: TRBJ1-1; CDR3: CASSRTGGFVNTEAFF; DNA: TGTGCCAGCAGCAGGACAGGGGGCTTCGTCAACACTGAAGCTTTCTTT
V: TRBV11-2; length: 16; size: -; D: -; J: TRBJ2-7; CDR3: CASSPGWPSPSYEQYF; DNA: TGTGCCAGCAGCCCGGGCTGGCCTAGCCCAAGCTACGAGCAGTACTTC
V: TRBV11-3; length: 13; size: -; D: -; J: TRBJ1-1; CDR3: CASSLGGGGKAFF; DNA: TGTGCCAGCAGCTTAGGAGGGGGGGGGAAAGCTTTCTTT
V: TRBV18; length: 17; size: -; D: TRBD2; J: TRBJ2-3; CDR3: CASSPPLRGGATDTQYF; DNA: TGTGCCAGCTCACCACCGTTGCGCGGGGGGGCGACAGATACGCAGTATTTT
V: TRBV28; length: 13; size: -; D: -; J: TRBJ1-1; CDR3: CASSFIGQTEAFF; DNA: TGTGCCAGCAGCTTTATCGGACAGACTGAAGCTTTCTTT
V: TRBV15; length: 14; size: -; D: -; J: TRBJ2-7; CDR3: CATSFGGQPYEQYF; DNA: TGTGCCACCAGCTTCGGGGGACAACCCTACGAGCAGTACTTC
V: TRBV6-5; length: 15; size: -; D: TRBD1; J: TRBJ1-1; CDR3: CASSLQGKLNTEAFF; DNA: TGTGCCAGCAGTCTACAGGGGAAGTTGAACACTGAAGCTTTCTTT